This entry features one TCR beta chain sequence. The data are from a study of blood T cell repertoires in COVID-19. The J segment lost 8 bases and the V segment lost 9 bases, leaving 8 bases of the junction unmatched. This CDR3 has 12 residues. The V gene's germline CDR1 is MNHNY and CDR2 SVGAGI (reference sequence). The data were produced by immunoSEQ multiplex PCR, yet TCRdb's version contains in-frame clones alone and is incomplete. Here the sample spans fewer than 200,000 clones, roughly nine tenths being singletons. Sample: peripheral blood. V gene TRBV6-6 combines with J gene TRBJ2-3; 7 nucleotides align to TRBD1. This receptor was identified in a young man who had recovered from COVID-19. The CDR3 nucleotides read TGTGCCAGTTTACAGGGGATTGCTACGCAGTATTTT. Translation: CASLQGIATQYF.